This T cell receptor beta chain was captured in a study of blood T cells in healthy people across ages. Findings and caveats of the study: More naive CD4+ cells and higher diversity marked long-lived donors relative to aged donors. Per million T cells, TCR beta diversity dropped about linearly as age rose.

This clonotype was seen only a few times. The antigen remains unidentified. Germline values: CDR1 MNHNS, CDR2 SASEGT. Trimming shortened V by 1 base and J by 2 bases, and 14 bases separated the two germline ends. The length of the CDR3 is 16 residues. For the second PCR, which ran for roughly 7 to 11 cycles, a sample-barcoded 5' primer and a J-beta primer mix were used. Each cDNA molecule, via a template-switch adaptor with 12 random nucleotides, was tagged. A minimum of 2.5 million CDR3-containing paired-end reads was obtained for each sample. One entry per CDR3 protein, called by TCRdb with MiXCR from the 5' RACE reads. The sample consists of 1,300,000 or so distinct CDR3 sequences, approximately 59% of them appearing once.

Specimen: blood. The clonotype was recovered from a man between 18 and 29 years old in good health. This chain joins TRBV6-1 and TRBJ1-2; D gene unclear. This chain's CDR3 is CASSEEAGRLNYGYTF. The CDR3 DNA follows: TGTGCCAGCAGTGAAGAGGCAGGCCGACTCAACTATGGCTACACCTTC.